This T cell receptor beta chain was identified during a study of cytomegalovirus exposure and HLA in healthy donors. Study-wide points: Per published accounts, TCR beta sequences correctly predicted the HLA-A and HLA-B alleles of most subjects.

CDR1 and CDR2 (germline): WSHSY, SAAADI. The CDR3 is 15 amino acids. With 2 bases clipped from V and 4 bases from J, the junction kept 3 bases outside the gene matches. Use of 60 Vbeta and 13 Jbeta primers characterized the PCR. Measured with immunoSEQ multiplex PCR; TCRdb has only the in-frame clones, and not every one. This sample carries fewer than 350,000 clones, around 90% of them seen once, and the ten largest clones take 2% to 3%. For this clone: Its antigen remains unidentified.

The genes are TRBV10-2 and TRBJ1-5; TRBD1 aligns across 9 bases. This receptor was identified in a woman younger than 35 in good health and CMV-seronegative. Sequences were obtained from PBMCs. CDR3 region: CASSELGTGNQPQHF. CDR3 sequence (DNA): TGCGCCAGCAGTGAGCTAGGGACAGGGAATCAGCCCCAGCATTTT.